A selection of T cell receptor beta chains follows, all from one sample in a study of blood T cell repertoires in COVID-19. Libraries were prepared by immunoSEQ multiplex PCR; TCRdb keeps only in-frame clonotypes and omits some of them. The top ten clones hold around 13% of a sample with about 140,000 clones, about three quarters of them seen once. Sequenced material: peripheral blood. These receptors all come from a man older than 75 with acute or convalescent COVID-19. The CDR3 runs from the conserved cysteine through the conserved F or W.

TRBV30	13	CAWSVSGIGGYTF
TRBV2	15	CASRILAGRYNEQFF
TRBV7-2	13	CASSSTYGDEQYF
TRBV19	16	CASKRGGQGRTGELFF
TRBV3-1/TRBV3-2	15	CASSQDSGFGNTIYF
TRBV5-6	16	CASSYKRTGGLDTQYF
TRBV19	13	CASSSSSGNTIYF
TRBV4-2	16	CASSQDLAGGSDTQYF
TRBV11-2	13	CASSAGRNQPQHF
TRBV4-1	14	CASSQGAGLGEQYF
TRBV15	14	CATSGTGGSQPQHF
TRBV5-1	14	CASSLGGANYGYTF
TRBV9	16	CASSPPDGEALQPQHF
TRBV15	15	CATSPGQGFNYGYTF
TRBV18	22	CASSPLGLAGARPTKLQETQYF
TRBV2	13	CASSRSGANVLTF
TRBV6-2/TRBV6-3	16	CASSPGTPISGNTIYF
TRBV5-1	14	CASEAGSGANVLTF
TRBV2	15	CASSVAGGGTDTQYF
TRBV6-2/TRBV6-3	13	CASSYDRGGEAFF
TRBV6-1	16	CASSEPGSLNTGELFF
TRBV27	14	CASSFMSTPREQYF
TRBV19	16	CASSRNTGSSYNEQFF
TRBV11-2	15	CASSPRRGENSPLHF
TRBV5-1	14	CASRSQQVNTEAFF
TRBV29-1	17	CSVGSSLTSGAIDTQYF
TRBV12-5	17	CASGLNRGPSSYNEQFF
TRBV15	13	CATSRGPRETQYF